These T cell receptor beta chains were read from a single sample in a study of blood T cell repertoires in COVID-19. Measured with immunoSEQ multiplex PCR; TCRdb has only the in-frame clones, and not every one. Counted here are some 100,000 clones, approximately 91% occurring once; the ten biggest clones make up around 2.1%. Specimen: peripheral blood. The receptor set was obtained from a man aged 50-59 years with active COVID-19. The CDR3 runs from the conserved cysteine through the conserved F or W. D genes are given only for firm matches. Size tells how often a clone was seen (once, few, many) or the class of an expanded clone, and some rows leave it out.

DNA: TGTGCCAGCAGCTACCTAAACACTGAAGCTTTCTTT
CDR3: CASSYLNTEAFF
length: 12
D: .
V: TRBV14
J: TRBJ1-1
size: .

DNA: TGTGCCAGCAGCCGGGACACACCTTACGAGCAGTACTTC
CDR3: CASSRDTPYEQYF
length: 13
D: .
V: TRBV12-3/TRBV12-4
J: TRBJ2-7
size: .

DNA: TGTGCCAGCAGCAGGGGGCGGCGGGAATATAACACCGGGGAGCTGTTTTTT
CDR3: CASSRGRREYNTGELFF
length: 17
D: TRBD1
V: TRBV27
J: TRBJ2-2
size: .

DNA: TGTGCCAGCGGCCCGGGGGGAGGTGAAGAGACCCAGTACTTC
CDR3: CASGPGGGEETQYF
length: 14
D: TRBD2
V: TRBV5-4
J: TRBJ2-5
size: .

DNA: TGTGCCAGCAGCAGACGCCGACTAGCGGAGGCCTACGAGCAGTACTTC
CDR3: CASSRRRLAEAYEQYF
length: 16
D: TRBD2
V: TRBV5-5
J: TRBJ2-7
size: .

DNA: TGTGCCAGCAGCTCTGGGGGGAAGGCCTTGCTCGGCACAGATACGCAGTATTTT
CDR3: CASSSGGKALLGTDTQYF
length: 18
D: .
V: TRBV5-4
J: TRBJ2-3
size: .

DNA: TGTGCCACCAGTGATCCTAGGACACGGCAAGAGACCCAGTACTTC
CDR3: CATSDPRTRQETQYF
length: 15
D: .
V: TRBV24-1
J: TRBJ2-5
size: .

DNA: TGTGCCAGCATCAAAGCGGGTAATGAGCAGTTCTTC
CDR3: CASIKAGNEQFF
length: 12
D: .
V: TRBV12-3/TRBV12-4
J: TRBJ2-1
size: .

DNA: TGCAGCGTTGTCGGGACGAACACCGGGGAGCTGTTTTTT
CDR3: CSVVGTNTGELFF
length: 13
D: .
V: TRBV29-1
J: TRBJ2-2
size: .

DNA: TGTGCCACCACTAGCGAGGCGGATACGCAGTATTTT
CDR3: CATTSEADTQYF
length: 12
D: .
V: TRBV24-1
J: TRBJ2-3
size: once